This T cell receptor beta chain was identified during a study of PD-L1 blockade in urothelial cancer. Study-wide context: When patients started atezolizumab in the mid-2010s, it was given at 1,200 mg intravenously every 3 weeks.

The data were produced by immunoSEQ multiplex PCR, yet TCRdb's version contains in-frame clones alone and is incomplete. The profile shows 80,000 to 100,000 clones, 82% of them singletons. Each patient gave between 1 and 8 samples of peripheral blood mononuclear cells, which were collected pretreatment and during treatment. CDR1 and CDR2 (germline): MGHRA, YSYEKL. With 0 bases removed from V and 11 bases from J, the gap between germline ends came to 19 bases. CDR3 size: 15 residues. About this clone itself: Its antigen remains unknown.

General study results and limits: Having blood TCR clonality under the median before treatment predicted better survival.

Specimen: PBMCs, collected around atezolizumab (anti-PD-L1) treatment. The gene calls are TRBV4-1 and TRBJ1-1, with D possibly being TRBD1 (5 bases). The clonotype originates from a man aged 65 to 79 with urothelial cancer. CDR3 nucleotide sequence: TGCGCCAGCAGCCAAGATCGCCGGGACGGCGGGGTTGCTTTCTTT. This codes for CASSQDRRDGGVAFF.